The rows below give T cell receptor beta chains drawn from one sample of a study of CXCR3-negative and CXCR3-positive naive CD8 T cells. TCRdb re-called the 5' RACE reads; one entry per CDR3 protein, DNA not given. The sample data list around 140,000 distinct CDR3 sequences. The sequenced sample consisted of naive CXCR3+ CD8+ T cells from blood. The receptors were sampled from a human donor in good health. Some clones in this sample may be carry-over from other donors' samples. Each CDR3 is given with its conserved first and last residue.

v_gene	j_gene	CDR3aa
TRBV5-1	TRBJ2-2	CASSLGQMNTGELFF
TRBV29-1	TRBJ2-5	CSATLPVLETQYF
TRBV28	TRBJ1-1	CASSPLPLGQAVTSTEAFF
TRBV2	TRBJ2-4	CASSDTRAKNIQYF
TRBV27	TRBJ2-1	CASRRLGYNEQFF
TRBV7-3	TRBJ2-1	CASSPHRGSGGNNEQFF
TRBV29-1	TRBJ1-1	CSVELRAYEAFF
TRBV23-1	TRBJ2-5	CASLLAGVSGETQYF
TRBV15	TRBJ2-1	CATRGTPYNEQFF
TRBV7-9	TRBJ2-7	CASSLSVGSYEQYF
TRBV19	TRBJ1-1	CASSNAGLSEAFF
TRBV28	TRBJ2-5	CASRQTSGRPLVQETQYF
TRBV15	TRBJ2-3	CATSRGTSGTDTQYF